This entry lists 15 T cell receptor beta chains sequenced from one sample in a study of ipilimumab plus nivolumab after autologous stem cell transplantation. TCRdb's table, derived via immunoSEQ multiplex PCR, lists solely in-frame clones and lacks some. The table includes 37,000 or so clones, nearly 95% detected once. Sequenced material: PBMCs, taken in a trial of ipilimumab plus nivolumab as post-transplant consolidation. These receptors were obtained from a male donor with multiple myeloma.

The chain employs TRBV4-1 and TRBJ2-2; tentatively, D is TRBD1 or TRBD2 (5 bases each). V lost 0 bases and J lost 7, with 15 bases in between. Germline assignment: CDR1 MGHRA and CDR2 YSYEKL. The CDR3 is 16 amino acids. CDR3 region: CASSQDPGAVSGELFF. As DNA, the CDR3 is TGCGCCAGCAGCCAAGATCCCGGGGCAGTTAGCGGGGAGCTGTTTTTT.

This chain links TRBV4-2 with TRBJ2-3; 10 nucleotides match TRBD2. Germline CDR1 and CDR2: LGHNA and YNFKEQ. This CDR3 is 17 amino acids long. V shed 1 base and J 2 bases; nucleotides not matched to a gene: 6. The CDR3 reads CASSQGWLAGDTDTQYF. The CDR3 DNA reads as TGTGCCAGCAGCCAAGGGTGGCTAGCGGGGGACACAGATACGCAGTATTTT.

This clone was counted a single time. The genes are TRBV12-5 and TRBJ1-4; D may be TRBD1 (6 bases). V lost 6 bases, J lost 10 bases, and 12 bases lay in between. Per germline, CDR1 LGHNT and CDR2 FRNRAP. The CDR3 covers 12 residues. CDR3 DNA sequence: TGTGCTAGTGGCCCGGACAGAGCAAAACTGTTTTTT. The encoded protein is CASGPDRAKLFF.

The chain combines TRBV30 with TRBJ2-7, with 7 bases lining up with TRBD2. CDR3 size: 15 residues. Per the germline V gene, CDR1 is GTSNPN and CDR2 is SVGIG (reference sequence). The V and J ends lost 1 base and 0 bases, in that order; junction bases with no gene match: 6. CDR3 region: CAWSAPGTTSYEQYF. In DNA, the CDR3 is TGTGCCTGGAGTGCTCCCGGGACTACCTCCTACGAGCAGTACTTC.

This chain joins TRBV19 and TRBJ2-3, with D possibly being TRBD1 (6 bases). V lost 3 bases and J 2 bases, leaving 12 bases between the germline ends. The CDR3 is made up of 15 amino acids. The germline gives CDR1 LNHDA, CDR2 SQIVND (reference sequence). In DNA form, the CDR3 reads TGTGCCAGTAGTATGCCAGGGGCTTTCACAGATACGCAGTATTTT. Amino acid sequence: CASSMPGAFTDTQYF. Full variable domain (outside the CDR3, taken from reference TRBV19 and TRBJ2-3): DGGITQSPKYLFRKEGQNVTLSCEQNLNHDAMYWYRQDPGQGLRLIYYSQIVNDFQKGDIAEGYSVSREKKESFPLTVTSAQKNPTAFYLCASSMPGAFTDTQYFGPGTRLTVL.

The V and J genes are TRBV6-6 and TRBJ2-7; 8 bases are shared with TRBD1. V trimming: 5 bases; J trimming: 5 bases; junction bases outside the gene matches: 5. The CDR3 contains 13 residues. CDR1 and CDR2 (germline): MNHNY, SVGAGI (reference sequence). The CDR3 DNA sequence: TGTGCCAGCAGTCGGACAGGGTTGAACGAGCAGTACTTC. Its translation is CASSRTGLNEQYF.

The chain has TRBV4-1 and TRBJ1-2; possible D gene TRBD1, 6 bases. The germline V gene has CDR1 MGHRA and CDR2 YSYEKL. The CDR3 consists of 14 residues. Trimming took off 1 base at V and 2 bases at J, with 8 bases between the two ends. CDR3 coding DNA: TGCGCCAGCAGCCAAGGACAGGAGAACTATGGCTACACCTTC. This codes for CASSQGQENYGYTF.

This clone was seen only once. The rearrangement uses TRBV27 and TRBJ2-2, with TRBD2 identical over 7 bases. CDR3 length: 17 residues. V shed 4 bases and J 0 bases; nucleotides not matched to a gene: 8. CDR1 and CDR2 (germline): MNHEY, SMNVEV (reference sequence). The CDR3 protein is CASSSPPAGPNTGELFF. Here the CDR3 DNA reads TGTGCCAGCAGTTCCCCCCCAGCGGGGCCGAACACCGGGGAGCTGTTTTTT.

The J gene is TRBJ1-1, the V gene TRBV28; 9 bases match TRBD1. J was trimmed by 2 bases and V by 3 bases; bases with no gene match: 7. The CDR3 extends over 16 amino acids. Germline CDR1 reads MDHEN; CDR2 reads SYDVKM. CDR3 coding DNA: TGTGCCAGCAGTTTTATTGACAGGGGGATTAACACTGAAGCTTTCTTT. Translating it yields CASSFIDRGINTEAFF.

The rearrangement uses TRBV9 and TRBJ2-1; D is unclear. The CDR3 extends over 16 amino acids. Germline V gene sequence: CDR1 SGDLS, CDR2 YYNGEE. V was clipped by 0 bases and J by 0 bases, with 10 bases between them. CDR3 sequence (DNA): TGTGCCAGCAGCGTAGTGGCAGACGTCTCCTACAATGAGCAGTTCTTC. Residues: CASSVVADVSYNEQFF.

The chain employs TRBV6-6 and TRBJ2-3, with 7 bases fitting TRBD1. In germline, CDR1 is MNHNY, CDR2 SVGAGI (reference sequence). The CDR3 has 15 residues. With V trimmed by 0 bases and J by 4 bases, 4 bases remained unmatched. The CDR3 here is CASSYSAGGPDTQYF. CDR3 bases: TGTGCCAGCAGTTACTCTGCAGGGGGTCCAGATACGCAGTATTTT.

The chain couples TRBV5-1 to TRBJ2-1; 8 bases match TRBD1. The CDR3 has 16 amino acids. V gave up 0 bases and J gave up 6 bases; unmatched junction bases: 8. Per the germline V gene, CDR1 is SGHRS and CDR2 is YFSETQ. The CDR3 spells CASSLEVTGGINEQFF. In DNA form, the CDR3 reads TGCGCCAGCAGCTTGGAGGTTACAGGGGGTATCAATGAGCAGTTCTTC.

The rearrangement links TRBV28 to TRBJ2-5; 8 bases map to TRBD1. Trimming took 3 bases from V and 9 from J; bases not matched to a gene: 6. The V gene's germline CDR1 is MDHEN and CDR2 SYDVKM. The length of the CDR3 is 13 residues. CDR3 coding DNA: TGTGCCAGCAGTTTGTTACAGGGGGAGGCCCAGTACTTC. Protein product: CASSLLQGEAQYF.

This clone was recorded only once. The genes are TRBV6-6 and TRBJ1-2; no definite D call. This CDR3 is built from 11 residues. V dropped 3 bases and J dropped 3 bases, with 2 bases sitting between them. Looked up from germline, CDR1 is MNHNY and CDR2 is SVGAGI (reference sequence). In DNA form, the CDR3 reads TGTGCCAGCAGTTATTACTATGGCTACACCTTC. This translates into CASSYYYGYTF.

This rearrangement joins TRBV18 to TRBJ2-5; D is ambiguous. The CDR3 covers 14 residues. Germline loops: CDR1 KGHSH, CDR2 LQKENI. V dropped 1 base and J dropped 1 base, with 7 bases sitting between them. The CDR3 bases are TGTGCCAGCTCACCACGGGGAATCCAAGAGACCCAGTACTTC. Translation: CASSPRGIQETQYF.